This T cell receptor beta chain was obtained from a study of T cell responses to AZD1222 COVID-19 vaccine. TCRdb's copy holds only in-frame clones and misses some; the assay was immunoSEQ multiplex PCR. This sample carries some 140,000 clones, more than 85% of them seen once, and the ten largest clones take about 3.2%. Trimming shortened V by 4 bases and J by 8 bases, and 15 bases separated the two germline ends. The CDR3 sequence is 14 residues long. The germline gives CDR1 SNHLY, CDR2 FYNNEI. This chain uses TRBV2 with TRBJ2-1, with a weak D call TRBD1 (5 bases). This clonotype was obtained from an adult in good health. Material: peripheral blood, obtained on day 0 of AZD1222 vaccination. The CDR3 DNA sequence: TGTGCCAGCAGTGCAGGGTTCGGGTTCGATGAGCAGTTCTTC. Amino acid sequence: CASSAGFGFDEQFF.